This TCR beta chain was found in a study of control samples from healthy donors and cancer patients. Method: immunoSEQ multiplex PCR; TCRdb's copy keeps in-frame clones and lacks some. The repertoire holds around 26,000 clones, with 82% as singletons. V lost 8 bases and J lost 3; bases outside the gene matches: 6. This CDR3 region has 13 residues. Germline CDR1 reads SEHNR; CDR2 reads FQNEAQ (reference sequence). This clonotype was obtained from a man in his fifties or sixties with colorectal cancer. Sequenced material: PBMCs. The chain links TRBV7-9 to TRBJ1-1, with TRBD1 matching 7 bases. CDR3 in DNA: TGTGCCAGCTCCTTCGGACAGGACACTGAAGCTTTCTTT. Translated: CASSFGQDTEAFF.